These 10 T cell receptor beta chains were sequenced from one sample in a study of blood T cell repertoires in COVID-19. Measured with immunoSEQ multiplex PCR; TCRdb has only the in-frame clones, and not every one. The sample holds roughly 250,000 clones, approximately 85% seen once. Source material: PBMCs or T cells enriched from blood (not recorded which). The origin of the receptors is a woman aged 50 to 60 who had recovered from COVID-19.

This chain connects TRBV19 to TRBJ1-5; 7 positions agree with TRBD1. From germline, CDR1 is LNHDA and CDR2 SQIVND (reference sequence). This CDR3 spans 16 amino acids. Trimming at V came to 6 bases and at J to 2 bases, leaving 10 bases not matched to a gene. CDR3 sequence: CASSANHRGGNQPQHF. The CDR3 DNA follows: TGTGCCAGTAGCGCTAACCACAGGGGTGGCAATCAGCCCCAGCATTTT. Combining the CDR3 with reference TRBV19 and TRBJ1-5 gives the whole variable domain DGGITQSPKYLFRKEGQNVTLSCEQNLNHDAMYWYRQDPGQGLRLIYYSQIVNDFQKGDIAEGYSVSREKKESFPLTVTSAQKNPTAFYLCASSANHRGGNQPQHFGDGTRLSIL.

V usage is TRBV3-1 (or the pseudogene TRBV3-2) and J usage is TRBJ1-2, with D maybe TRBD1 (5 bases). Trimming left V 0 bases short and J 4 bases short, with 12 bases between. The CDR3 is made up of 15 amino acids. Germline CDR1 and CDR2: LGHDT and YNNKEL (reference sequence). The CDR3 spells CASSQDRVTVYGYTF. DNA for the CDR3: TGTGCCAGCAGCCAAGACAGGGTAACGGTCTATGGCTACACCTTC.

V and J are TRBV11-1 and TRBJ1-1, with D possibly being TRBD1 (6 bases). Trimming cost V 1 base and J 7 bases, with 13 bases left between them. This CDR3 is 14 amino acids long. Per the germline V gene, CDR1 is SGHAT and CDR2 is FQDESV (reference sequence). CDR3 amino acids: CASSLVGQLGEAFF. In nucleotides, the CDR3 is TGTGCCAGCAGCTTAGTCGGACAGTTGGGTGAAGCTTTCTTT.

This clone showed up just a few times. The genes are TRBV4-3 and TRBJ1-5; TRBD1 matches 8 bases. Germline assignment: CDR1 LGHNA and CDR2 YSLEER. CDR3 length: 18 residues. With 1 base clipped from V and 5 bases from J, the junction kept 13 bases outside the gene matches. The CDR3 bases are TGCGCCAGCAGCCAAGCTCGGACCGGACAGGGTACTTATCAGCCCCAGCATTTT. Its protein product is CASSQARTGQGTYQPQHF.

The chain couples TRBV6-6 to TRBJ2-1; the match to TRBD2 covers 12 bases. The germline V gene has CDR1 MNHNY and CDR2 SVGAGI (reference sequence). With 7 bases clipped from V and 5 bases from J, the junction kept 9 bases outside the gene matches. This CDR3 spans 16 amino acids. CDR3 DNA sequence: TGTGCCAGCAAAGCTAGCGGGGGGGCTGGTAACAATGAGCAGTTCTTC. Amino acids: CASKASGGAGNNEQFF.

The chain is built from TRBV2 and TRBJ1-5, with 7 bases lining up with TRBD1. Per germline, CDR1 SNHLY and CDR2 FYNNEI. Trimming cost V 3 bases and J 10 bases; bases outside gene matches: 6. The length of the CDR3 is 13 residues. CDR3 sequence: CASSDGTARPQHF. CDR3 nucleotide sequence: TGTGCCAGCAGTGATGGGACAGCGAGACCCCAGCATTTT. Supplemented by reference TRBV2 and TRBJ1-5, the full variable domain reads EPEVTQTPSHQVTQMGQEVILRCVPISNHLYFYWYRQILGQKVEFLVSFYNNEISEKSEIFDDQFSVERPDGSNFTLKIRSTKLEDSAMYFCASSDGTARPQHFGDGTRLSIL.

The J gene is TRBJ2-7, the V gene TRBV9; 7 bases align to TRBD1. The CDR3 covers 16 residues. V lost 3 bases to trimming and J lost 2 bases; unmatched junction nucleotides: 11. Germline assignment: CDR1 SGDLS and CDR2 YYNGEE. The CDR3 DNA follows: TGTGCCAGCAGCGAGGGGGCGGCTGTTAGGGCCTACGAGCAGTACTTC. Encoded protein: CASSEGAAVRAYEQYF.

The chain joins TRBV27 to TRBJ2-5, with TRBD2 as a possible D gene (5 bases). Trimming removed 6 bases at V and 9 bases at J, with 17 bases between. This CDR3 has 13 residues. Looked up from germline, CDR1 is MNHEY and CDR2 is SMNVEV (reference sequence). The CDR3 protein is CASSLSPRRAQYF. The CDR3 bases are TGTGCCAGCAGCCTGTCTCCCAGGCGGGCCCAGTACTTC.

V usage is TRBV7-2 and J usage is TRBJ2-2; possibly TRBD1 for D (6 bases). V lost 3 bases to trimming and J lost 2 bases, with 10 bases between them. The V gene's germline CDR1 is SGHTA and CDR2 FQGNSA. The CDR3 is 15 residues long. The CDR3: CASSFRQANTGELFF. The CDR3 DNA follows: TGTGCCAGCAGCTTTCGACAGGCCAACACCGGGGAGCTGTTTTTT.

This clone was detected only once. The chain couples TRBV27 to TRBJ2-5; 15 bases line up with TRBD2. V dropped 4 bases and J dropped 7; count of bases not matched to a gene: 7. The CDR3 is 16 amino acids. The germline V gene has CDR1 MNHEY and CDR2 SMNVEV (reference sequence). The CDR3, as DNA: TGTGCCAGCAGTTCAGGACTAGCGGGGGGGGCCGGGACCCAGTACTTC. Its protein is CASSSGLAGGAGTQYF.